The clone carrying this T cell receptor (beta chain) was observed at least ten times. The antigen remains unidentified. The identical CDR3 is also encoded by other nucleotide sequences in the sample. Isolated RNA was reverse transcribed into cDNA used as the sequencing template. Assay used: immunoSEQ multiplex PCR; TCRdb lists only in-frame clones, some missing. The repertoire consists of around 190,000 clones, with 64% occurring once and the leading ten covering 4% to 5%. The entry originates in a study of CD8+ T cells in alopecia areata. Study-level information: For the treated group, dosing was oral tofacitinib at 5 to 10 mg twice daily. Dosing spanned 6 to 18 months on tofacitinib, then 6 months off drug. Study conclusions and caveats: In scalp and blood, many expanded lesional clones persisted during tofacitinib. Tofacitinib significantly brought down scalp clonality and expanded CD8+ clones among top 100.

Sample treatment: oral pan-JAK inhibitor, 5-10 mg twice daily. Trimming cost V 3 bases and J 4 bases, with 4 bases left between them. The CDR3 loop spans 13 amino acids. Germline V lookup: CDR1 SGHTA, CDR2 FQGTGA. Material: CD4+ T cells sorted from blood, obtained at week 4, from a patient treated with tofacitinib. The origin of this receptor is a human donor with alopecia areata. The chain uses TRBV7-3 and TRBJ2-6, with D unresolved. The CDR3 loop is CASSFFGANVLTF. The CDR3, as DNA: TGTGCCAGCAGCTTCTTCGGGGCCAACGTCCTGACTTTC.